The 11 T cell receptor beta chains presented below share a single source sample, sequenced in a study of T cell responses to AZD1222 COVID-19 vaccine. Sequencing used immunoSEQ multiplex PCR; TCRdb keeps in-frame clones, though not all of them. This table holds more than 95,000 clones, more than 65% found once. The sequenced sample was peripheral blood, obtained 28 days after the second AZD1222 dose. Every receptor here comes from an adult who received the AZD1222 COVID-19 vaccine.

For the CDR3, the DNA is TGTGCCAGCAGCTTAACAGGGCTTAACGGGGCCAACGTCCTGACTTTC. Its protein is CASSLTGLNGANVLTF. The rearrangement uses TRBV7-2 and TRBJ2-6, with D possibly being TRBD1 (6 bases). Trimming cost V 2 bases and J 4 bases, with 12 bases left between them. The CDR3 loop spans 16 amino acids. CDR1 is SGHTA, CDR2 FQGNSA, per germline.

The chain is built from TRBV18 and TRBJ1-4; TRBD1 matches at 9 bases. Germline V gene sequence: CDR1 KGHSH, CDR2 LQKENI. This CDR3 contains 14 residues. V shed 3 bases, J shed 7 bases, and the junction held 3 bases outside the gene matches. CDR3 DNA: TGTGCCAGCTCACCCACAGGGGGCGTTGAAAAACTGTTTTTT. Its translation: CASSPTGGVEKLFF.

The chain joins TRBV6-5 to TRBJ1-2, with D possibly matching TRBD1 (6 bases). Germline V gives CDR1 MNHEY, CDR2 SVGAGI. V was shortened by 0 bases and J by 6 bases, with 11 bases between the two germline ends. This CDR3 region has 14 residues. The DNA for the CDR3 is TGTGCCAGCAGTTACTCAGGGGGGAGGAATGGCTACACCTTC. Protein product: CASSYSGGRNGYTF.

The chain carries TRBV7-9 and TRBJ1-2; D may be TRBD1 (6 bases). The CDR3 contains 14 residues. In germline, CDR1 is SEHNR, CDR2 FQNEAQ (reference sequence). Trimming shortened V by 5 bases and J by 4 bases, and 14 bases separated the two germline ends. The DNA for the CDR3 is TGTGCCAGCAGCCAGTCGGGGGCCCTCTATGGCTACACCTTC. Protein: CASSQSGALYGYTF.

V gene TRBV30 combines with J gene TRBJ1-1; D remains ambiguous. Between the trimmed V and J ends, which lost 1 base and 3 bases, there was a span of 9 bases. Germline CDR1 GTSNPN, CDR2 SVGIG (reference sequence). This CDR3 region has 13 residues. The CDR3 DNA reads as TGTGCCTGGAGTGAGTACGGGCACACTGAAGCTTTCTTT. This sequence encodes CAWSEYGHTEAFF.

The chain uses TRBV10-3 and TRBJ1-2; 9 nucleotides line up with TRBD1. From germline, CDR1 is ENHRY and CDR2 SYGVKD. Trimming removed 6 bases from V and 4 bases from J; junction bases left unmatched: 12. The CDR3 runs to 16 residues. This CDR3 reads CAIRMDRGGTGYGYTF. In DNA, the CDR3 is TGTGCCATCAGAATGGACAGGGGTGGAACGGGCTATGGCTACACCTTC.

The chain combines TRBV4-3 with TRBJ1-5; perhaps TRBD1 as D (5 bases). The CDR3 extends over 15 amino acids. Germline V gene sequence: CDR1 LGHNA, CDR2 YSLEER. Trimming cost V 0 bases and J 3 bases, with 9 bases left between them. CDR3 in DNA: TGCGCCAGCAGCCAAGATGCGACAGACAATCAGCCCCAGCATTTT. Translation gives CASSQDATDNQPQHF.

V is TRBV6-6 and J is TRBJ1-6; D is unresolved. V was shortened by 2 bases and J by 7 bases, with 15 bases between the two germline ends. In germline, CDR1 is MNHNY, CDR2 SVGAGI (reference sequence). There are 16 residues in the CDR3. The CDR3 spells CASSYNWQAKNSPLHF. As DNA, the CDR3 is TGTGCCAGCAGTTACAATTGGCAGGCGAAAAATTCACCCCTCCACTTT.

This clone was found once. This rearrangement joins TRBV4-1 to TRBJ2-7; D possibly corresponds to TRBD1 (5 bases). CDR3 length: 14 amino acids. V gave up 1 base and J gave up 7 bases, with 14 bases separating them. Germline lookup yields CDR1 MGHRA and CDR2 YSYEKL. The DNA of the CDR3 is TGCGCCAGCAGCCAAGTCGGACACGGCCGGGAGCAGTACTTC. It encodes CASSQVGHGREQYF.

The chain links TRBV5-6 to TRBJ1-1; D not resolved. The CDR3 covers 17 residues. Germline-derived CDR1 and CDR2 are SGHDT and YYEEEE. V was cut by 0 bases and J by 1 base, with 16 bases left in between. For the CDR3, the DNA is TGTGCCAGCAGCTTGGACGGGGAGGTCGCCCCGAACACTGAAGCTTTCTTT. Translation gives CASSLDGEVAPNTEAFF.

The V call is TRBV30, the J call TRBJ1-1, with 9 bases fitting TRBD1. The germline CDR1 and CDR2 sequences are GTSNPN and SVGIG (reference sequence). The CDR3 runs 13 residues. With 5 bases clipped from V and 4 bases from J, the junction kept 5 bases outside the gene matches. This CDR3 reads CAWERDRATEAFF. CDR3 in DNA: TGTGCCTGGGAACGGGACAGGGCCACTGAAGCTTTCTTT.